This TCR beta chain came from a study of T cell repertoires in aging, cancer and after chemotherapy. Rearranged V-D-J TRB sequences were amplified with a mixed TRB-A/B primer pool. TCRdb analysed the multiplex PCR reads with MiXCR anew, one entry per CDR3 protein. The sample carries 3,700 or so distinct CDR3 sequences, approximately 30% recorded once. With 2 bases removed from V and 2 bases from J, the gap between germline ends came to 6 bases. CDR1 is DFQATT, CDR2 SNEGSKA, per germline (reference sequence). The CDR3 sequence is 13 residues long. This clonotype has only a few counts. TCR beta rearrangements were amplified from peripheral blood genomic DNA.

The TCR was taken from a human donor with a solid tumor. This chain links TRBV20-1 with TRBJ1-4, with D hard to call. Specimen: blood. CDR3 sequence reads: CSARQDTNEKLFF. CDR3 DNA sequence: TGCAGTGCTAGACAGGATACTAATGAAAAACTGTTTTTT.